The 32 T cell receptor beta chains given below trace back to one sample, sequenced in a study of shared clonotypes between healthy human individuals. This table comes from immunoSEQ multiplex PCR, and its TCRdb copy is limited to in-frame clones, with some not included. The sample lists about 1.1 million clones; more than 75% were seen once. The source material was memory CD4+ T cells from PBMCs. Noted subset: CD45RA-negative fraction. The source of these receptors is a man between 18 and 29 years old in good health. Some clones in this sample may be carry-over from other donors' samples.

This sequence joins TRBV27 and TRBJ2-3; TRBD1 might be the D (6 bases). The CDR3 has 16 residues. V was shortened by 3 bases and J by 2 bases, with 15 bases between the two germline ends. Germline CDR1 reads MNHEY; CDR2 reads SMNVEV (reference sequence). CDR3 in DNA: TGTGCCAGCAGTTTTCGTAGAACAGGGCTCACAGATACGCAGTATTTT. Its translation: CASSFRRTGLTDTQYF.

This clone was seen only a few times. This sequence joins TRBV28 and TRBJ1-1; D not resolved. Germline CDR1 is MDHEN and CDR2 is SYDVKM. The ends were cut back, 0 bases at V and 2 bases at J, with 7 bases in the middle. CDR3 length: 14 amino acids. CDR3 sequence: CASSLWRPNTEAFF. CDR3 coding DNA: TGTGCCAGCAGTTTATGGAGGCCAAACACTGAAGCTTTCTTT.

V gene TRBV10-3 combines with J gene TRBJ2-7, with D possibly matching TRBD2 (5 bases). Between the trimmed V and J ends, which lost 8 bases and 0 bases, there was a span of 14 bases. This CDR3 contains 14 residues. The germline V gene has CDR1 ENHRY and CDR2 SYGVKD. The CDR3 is CAIRPTGSSYEQYF. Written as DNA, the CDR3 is TGTGCCATCCGCCCGACGGGGTCCTCCTACGAGCAGTACTTC.

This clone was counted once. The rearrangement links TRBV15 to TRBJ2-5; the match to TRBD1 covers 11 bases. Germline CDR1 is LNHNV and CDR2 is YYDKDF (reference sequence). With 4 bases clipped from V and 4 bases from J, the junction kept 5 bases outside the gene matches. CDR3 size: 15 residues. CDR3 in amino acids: CATSTDRGRIETQYF. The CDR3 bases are TGTGCCACCAGCACGGACAGGGGGCGCATAGAGACCCAGTACTTC.

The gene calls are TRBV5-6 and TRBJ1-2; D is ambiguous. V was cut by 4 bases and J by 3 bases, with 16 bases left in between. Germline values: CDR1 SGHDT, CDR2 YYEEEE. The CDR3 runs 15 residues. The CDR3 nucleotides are TGTGCCAGCAGCCGAAACGGGGTTTCTCACTATGGCTACACCTTC. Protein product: CASSRNGVSHYGYTF.

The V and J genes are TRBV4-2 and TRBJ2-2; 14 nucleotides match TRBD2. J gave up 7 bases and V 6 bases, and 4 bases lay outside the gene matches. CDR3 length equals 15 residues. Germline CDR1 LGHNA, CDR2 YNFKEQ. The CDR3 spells CASSPTSGRVGELFF. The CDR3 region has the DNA TGTGCCAGCAGTCCGACTAGCGGGAGGGTCGGGGAGCTGTTTTTT.

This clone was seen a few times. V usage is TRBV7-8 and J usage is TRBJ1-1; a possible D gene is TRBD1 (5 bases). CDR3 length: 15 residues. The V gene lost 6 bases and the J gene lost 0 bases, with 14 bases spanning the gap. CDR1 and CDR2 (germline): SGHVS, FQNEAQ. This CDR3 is CASSRLGRVNTEAFF. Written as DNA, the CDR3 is TGTGCCAGCAGTCGTCTTGGCAGGGTGAACACTGAAGCTTTCTTT.

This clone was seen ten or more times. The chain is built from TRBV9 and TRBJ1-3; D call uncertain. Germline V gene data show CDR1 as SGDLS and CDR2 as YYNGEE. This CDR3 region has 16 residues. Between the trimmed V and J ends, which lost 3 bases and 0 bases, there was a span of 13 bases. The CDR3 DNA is TGTGCCAGCAGCGCCTTCAACCGGGGCTCTGGAAACACCATATATTTT. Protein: CASSAFNRGSGNTIYF.

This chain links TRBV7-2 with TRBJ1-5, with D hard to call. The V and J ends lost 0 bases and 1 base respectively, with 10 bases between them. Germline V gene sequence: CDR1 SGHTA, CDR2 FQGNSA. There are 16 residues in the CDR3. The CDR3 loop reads CASSLAGGESNQPQHF. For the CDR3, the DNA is TGTGCCAGCAGCTTAGCAGGTGGGGAGAGCAATCAGCCCCAGCATTTT. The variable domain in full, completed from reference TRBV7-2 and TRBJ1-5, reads GAGVSQSPSNKVTEKGKDVELRCDPISGHTALYWYRQSLGQGLEFLIYFQGNSAPDKSGLPSDRFSAERTGGSVSTLTIQRTQQEDSAVYLCASSLAGGESNQPQHFGDGTRLSIL.

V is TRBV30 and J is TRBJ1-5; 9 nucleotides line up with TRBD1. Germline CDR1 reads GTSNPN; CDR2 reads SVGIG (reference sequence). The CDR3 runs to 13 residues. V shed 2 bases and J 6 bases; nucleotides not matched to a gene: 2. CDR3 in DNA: TGTGCCTGGAGTCTGACAGGGGGTCAGCCCCAGCATTTT. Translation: CAWSLTGGQPQHF.

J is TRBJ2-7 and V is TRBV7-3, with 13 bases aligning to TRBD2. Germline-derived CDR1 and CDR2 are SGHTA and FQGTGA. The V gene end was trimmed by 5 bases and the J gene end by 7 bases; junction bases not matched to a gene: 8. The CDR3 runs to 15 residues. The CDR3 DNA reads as TGTGCCAGCAGCCCCCCGGGACTAGCGGGGAAGGAGCAGTACTTC. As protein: CASSPPGLAGKEQYF.

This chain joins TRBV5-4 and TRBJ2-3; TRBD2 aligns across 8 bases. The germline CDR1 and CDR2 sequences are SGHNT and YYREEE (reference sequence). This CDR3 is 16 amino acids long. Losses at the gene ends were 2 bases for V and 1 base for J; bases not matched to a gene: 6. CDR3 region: CASSFPGLAGTDTQYF. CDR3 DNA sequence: TGTGCCAGCAGCTTTCCCGGACTAGCCGGCACAGATACGCAGTATTTT.

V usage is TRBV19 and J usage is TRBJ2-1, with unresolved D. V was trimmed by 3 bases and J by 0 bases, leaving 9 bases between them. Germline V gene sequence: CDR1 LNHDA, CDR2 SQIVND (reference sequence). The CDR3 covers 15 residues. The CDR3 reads CASSIDLSSYNEQFF. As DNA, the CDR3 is TGTGCCAGTAGTATCGACTTAAGCTCCTACAATGAGCAGTTCTTC.

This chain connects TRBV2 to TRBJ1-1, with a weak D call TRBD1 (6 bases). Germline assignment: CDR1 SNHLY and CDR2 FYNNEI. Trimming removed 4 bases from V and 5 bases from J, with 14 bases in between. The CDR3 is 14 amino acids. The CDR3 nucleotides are TGTGCCAGCAGTGTCTCAGGGGCAGGTACTGAAGCTTTCTTT. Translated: CASSVSGAGTEAFF.

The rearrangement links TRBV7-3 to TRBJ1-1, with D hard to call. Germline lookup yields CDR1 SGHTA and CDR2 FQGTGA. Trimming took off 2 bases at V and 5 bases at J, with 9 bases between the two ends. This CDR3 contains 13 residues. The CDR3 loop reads CASSLQRGTEAFF. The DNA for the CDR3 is TGTGCCAGCAGCTTACAACGGGGAACTGAAGCTTTCTTT.

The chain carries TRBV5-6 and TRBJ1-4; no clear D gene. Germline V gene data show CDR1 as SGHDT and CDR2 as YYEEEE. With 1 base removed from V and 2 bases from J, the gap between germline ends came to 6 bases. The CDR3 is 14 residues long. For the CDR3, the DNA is TGTGCCAGCAGCTTGAGGGTGACTAATGAAAAACTGTTTTTT. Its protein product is CASSLRVTNEKLFF.

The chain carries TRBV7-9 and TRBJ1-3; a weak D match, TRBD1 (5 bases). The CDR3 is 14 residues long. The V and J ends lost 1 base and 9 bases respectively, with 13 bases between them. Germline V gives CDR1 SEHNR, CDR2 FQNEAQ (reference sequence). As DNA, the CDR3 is TGTGCCAGCAGCTTAGTCAGGGTCGGGGGCACCATATATTTT. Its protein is CASSLVRVGGTIYF.

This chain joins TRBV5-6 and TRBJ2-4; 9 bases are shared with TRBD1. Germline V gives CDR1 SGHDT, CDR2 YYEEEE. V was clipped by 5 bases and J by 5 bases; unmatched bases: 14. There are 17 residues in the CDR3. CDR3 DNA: TGTGCCAGCAGTTTACAAACCGGGACAGGGAAACAAAACATTCAGTACTTC. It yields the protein CASSLQTGTGKQNIQYF. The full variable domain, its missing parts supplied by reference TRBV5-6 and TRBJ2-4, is DAGVTQSPTHLIKTRGQQVTLRCSPKSGHDTVSWYQQALGQGPQFIFQYYEEEERQRGNFPDRFSGHQFPNYSSELNVNALLLGDSALYLCASSLQTGTGKQNIQYFGAGTRLSVL.

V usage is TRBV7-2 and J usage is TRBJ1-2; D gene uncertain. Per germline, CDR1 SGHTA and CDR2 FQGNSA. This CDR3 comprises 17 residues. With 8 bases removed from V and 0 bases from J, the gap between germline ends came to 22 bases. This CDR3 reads CASPSGVGNGANYGYTF. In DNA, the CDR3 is TGTGCCAGCCCCAGTGGGGTAGGGAACGGAGCTAACTATGGCTACACCTTC.

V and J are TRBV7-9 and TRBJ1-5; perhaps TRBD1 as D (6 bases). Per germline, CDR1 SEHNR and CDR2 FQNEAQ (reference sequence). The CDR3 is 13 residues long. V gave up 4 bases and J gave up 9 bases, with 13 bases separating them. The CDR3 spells CASSYRDAGPQHF. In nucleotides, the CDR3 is TGTGCCAGCAGCTACAGGGACGCGGGGCCCCAGCATTTT. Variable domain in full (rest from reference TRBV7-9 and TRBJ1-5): DTGVSQNPRHKITKRGQNVTFRCDPISEHNRLYWYRQTLGQGPEFLTYFQNEAQLEKSRLLSDRFSAERPKGSFSTLEIQRTEQGDSAMYLCASSYRDAGPQHFGDGTRLSIL.

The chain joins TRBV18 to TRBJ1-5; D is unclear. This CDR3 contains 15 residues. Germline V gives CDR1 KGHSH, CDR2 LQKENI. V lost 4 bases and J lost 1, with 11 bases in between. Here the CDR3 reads CASSHPLGSNQPQHF. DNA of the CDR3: TGTGCCAGCTCACACCCGTTGGGGAGCAATCAGCCCCAGCATTTT. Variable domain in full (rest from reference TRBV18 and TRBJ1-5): NAGVMQNPRHLVRRRGQEARLRCSPMKGHSHVYWYRQLPEEGLKFMVYLQKENIIDESGMPKERFSAEFPKEGPSILRIQQVVRGDSAAYFCASSHPLGSNQPQHFGDGTRLSIL.

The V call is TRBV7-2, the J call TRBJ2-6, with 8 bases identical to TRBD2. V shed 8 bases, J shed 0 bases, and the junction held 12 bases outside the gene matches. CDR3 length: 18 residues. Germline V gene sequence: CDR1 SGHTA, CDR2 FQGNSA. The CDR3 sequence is CASWLRAGGRSGANVLTF. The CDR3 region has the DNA TGTGCCAGCTGGCTGAGGGCGGGAGGCCGCTCTGGGGCCAACGTCCTGACTTTC.

CDR3 sequence reads: CAWSFASGILETQYF. The CDR3 nucleotides read TGTGCCTGGAGTTTCGCTAGCGGGATTCTGGAGACCCAGTACTTC. The chain carries TRBV30 and TRBJ2-5; 9 nucleotides match TRBD2. Germline V gene sequence: CDR1 GTSNPN, CDR2 SVGIG (reference sequence). Trimming took 2 bases from V and 5 from J; bases not matched to a gene: 9. This CDR3 comprises 15 residues.

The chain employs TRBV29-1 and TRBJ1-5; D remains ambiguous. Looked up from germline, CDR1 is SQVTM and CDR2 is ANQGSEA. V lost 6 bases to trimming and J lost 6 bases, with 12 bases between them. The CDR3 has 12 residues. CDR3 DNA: TGCAGCGTGCAGGCACCCCCTCAGCCCCAGCATTTT. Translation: CSVQAPPQPQHF.

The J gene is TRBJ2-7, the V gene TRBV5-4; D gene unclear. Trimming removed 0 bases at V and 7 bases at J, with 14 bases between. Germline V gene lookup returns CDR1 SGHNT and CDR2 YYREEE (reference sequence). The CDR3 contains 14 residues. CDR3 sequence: CASSLAQLPREQYF. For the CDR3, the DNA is TGTGCCAGCAGCTTGGCACAGCTGCCTAGGGAGCAGTACTTC.

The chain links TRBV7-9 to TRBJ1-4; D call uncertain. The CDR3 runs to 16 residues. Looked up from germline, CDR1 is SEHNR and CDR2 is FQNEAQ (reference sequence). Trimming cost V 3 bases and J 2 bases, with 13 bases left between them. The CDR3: CASSFGAVRTNEKLFF. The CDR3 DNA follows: TGTGCCAGCAGCTTCGGTGCGGTCAGGACTAATGAAAAACTGTTTTTT.

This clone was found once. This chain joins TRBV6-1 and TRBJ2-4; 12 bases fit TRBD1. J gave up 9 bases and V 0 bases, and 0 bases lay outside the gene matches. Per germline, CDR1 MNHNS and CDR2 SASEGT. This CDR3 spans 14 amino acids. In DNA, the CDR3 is TGTGCCAGCAGTGAAGCGGGACAGGGGGCCATTCAGTACTTC. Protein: CASSEAGQGAIQYF.

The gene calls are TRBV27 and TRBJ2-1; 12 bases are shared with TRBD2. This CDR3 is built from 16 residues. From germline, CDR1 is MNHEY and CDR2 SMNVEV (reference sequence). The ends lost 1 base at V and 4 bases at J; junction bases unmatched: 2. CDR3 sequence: CASSLWLAGGYNEQFF. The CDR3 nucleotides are TGTGCCAGCAGTTTATGGCTAGCGGGAGGGTACAATGAGCAGTTCTTC.

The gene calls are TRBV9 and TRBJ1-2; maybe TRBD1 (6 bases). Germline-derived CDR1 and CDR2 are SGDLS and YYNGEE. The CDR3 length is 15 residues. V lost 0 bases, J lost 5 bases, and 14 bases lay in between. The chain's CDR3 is CASSVANGGRYGYTF. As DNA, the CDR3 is TGTGCCAGCAGCGTAGCTAATGGGGGGCGGTATGGCTACACCTTC.

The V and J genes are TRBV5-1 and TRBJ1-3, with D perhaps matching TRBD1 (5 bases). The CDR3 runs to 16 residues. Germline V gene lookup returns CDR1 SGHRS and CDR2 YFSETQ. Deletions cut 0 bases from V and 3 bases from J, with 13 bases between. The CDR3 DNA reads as TGCGCCAGCAGCTTGGTTTCAGGGAGGTTTGGAAACACCATATATTTT. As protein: CASSLVSGRFGNTIYF.

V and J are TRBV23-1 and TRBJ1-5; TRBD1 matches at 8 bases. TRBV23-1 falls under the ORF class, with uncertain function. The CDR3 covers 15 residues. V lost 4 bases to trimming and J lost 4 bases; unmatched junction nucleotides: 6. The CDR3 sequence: CASSRPRGRNQPQHF. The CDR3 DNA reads TGCGCCAGCAGTCGCCCCAGGGGGCGGAATCAGCCCCAGCATTTT.

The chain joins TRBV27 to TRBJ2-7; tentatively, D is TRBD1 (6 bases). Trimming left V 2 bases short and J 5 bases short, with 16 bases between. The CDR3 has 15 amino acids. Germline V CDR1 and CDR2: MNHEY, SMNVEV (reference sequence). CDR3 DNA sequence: TGTGCCAGCAGTTTAACCGGCAGGGGTCGAAACGAGCAGTACTTC. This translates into CASSLTGRGRNEQYF.